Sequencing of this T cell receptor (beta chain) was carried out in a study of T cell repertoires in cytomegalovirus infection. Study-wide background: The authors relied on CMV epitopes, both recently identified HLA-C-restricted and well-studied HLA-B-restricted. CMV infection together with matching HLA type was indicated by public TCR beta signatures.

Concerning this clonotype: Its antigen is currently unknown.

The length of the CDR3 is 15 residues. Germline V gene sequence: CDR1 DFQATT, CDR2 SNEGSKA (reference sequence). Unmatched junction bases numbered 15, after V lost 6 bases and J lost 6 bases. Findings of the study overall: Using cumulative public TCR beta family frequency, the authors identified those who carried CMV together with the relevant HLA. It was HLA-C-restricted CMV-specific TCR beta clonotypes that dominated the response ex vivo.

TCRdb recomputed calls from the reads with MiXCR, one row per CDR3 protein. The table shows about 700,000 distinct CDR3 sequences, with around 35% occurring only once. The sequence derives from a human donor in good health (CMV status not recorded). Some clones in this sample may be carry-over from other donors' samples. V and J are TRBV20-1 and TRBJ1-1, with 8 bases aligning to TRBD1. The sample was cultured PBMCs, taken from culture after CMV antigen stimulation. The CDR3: CSADSQAGGEAEAFF. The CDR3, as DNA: TGCAGTGCCGATTCCCAAGCAGGGGGCGAGGCTGAAGCTTTCTTT.